This T cell receptor beta chain was retrieved from a study of cytomegalovirus exposure and HLA in healthy donors. Overall study results and limits: The study recorded 164 TCR beta chains that were cytomegalovirus-associated. A later analysis found first-cohort TCR clusters tended to co-occur in the 90 to 150 validation repertoires.

With respect to this clone: The antigen remains undetermined.

The donors were part of the validation cohort of over a hundred subjects. That cohort was separate from the first cohort, which comprised fewer than 800 subjects. Libraries were prepared by immunoSEQ multiplex PCR; TCRdb keeps only in-frame clonotypes and omits some of them. Of a few hundred thousand clones listed, roughly 88% are singletons. CDR1 and CDR2 (germline): MDHEN, SYDVKM. CDR3 length: 16 amino acids. Between the trimmed V and J ends, which lost 6 bases and 3 bases, there was a span of 18 bases. The V call is TRBV28, the J call TRBJ1-3, with D tentatively TRBD1 (6 bases). This clonotype was sampled from a woman in her 30s in good health and CMV-seronegative. What was sequenced was PBMCs. This CDR3 is CASRNRVTPHGNTIYF. CDR3 nucleotides: TGTGCCAGCAGGAACAGGGTTACCCCTCATGGAAACACCATATATTTT.